This T cell receptor beta chain is from a study of T cell repertoires in cytomegalovirus infection. TCRdb independently ran MiXCR on the reads; one entry per CDR3 protein. Among about 190,000 distinct CDR3 sequences listed, 28% were seen once. CDR1 and CDR2 (germline): MNHEY, SVGAGI. Trimming removed 1 base at V and 6 bases at J, with 9 bases between. There are 13 residues in the CDR3. A few counts support this clonotype. Material for sequencing was PBMCs. The sequence was obtained from a human donor in good health (CMV status not recorded). Some clones in this sample may be carry-over from other donors' samples. The chain links TRBV6-5 to TRBJ1-1; D remains unclear. CDR3 nucleotides: TGTGCCAGCAGTTACTACCCTGGCGCTGAAGCTTTCTTT. Protein product: CASSYYPGAEAFF.